This T cell receptor beta chain was retrieved from a study of shared clonotypes between healthy human individuals (dated by TCRdb to 2020 to 2021). Regarding the study in general: The cohort comprised a couple of women and a few men aged 18 to 49 years. Each donor's leukapheresis produced roughly between about 0.8 and 10 billion PBMCs. Different laboratories and diverse techniques were used to prepare libraries and sequence TCR repertoires, to increase sequencing depth and limit assay-specific biases. For each donor, CD4 naive and CD4 memory were each given three plates, CD8 naive was given two plates, and CD8 memory was given one plate. Blood TCR repertoires of five healthy adults were deeply sequenced to estimate repertoire size and the extent of clonotype sharing between individuals.

The donors were healthy, HIV-negative adults with no recently reported acute infections or vaccinations. Only Caucasian adults living in Nashville, Tennessee, USA were represented among the donors. CD4+ T cells were enriched by magnetic negative selection, after which naive cells were positively selected on CD45RA and the negative fraction was taken as the memory subset. Blood was obtained by leukapheresis, after which PBMCs were separated by Ficoll-Histopaque density gradient centrifugation and cryopreserved in liquid nitrogen vapor phase. Purity and quantity of every magnetically sorted T cell population were checked by analytical flow cytometry. Each sorted fraction had its genomic DNA isolated and then quantified by UV absorbance on a Nanodrop 2000c. Results and caveats for the whole study, not just this receptor: Naive subsets generally had larger estimated clonotype richness than memory subsets. Even with the large sequencing depth, rarefaction of the sorted-subset datasets indicated that sequencing was incomplete. Compared with non-shared clonotypes, the clonotypes found in all four sorted-subset donors had higher generation probabilities. About 4.5% of naive CD4, roughly 3.5% of naive CD8, approximately 2.2% of memory CD4, and about 0.4% of memory CD8 clonotypes were shared across several donors. Based on pairwise subsampling, the degree of clonotype sharing among donors was expected to be affected by sequencing depth. Only blood was sampled, and tissue TCR repertoires likely differ from those in blood. Because the study included only a small number of donors, the genetic and exposure-history diversity represented was limited.

Using the deep immunoSEQ assay, TCR CDR3 regions were amplified from genomic DNA by multiplex PCR. Extracted genomic DNA from each cell subset was spread evenly across all wells of several immunoSEQ 96-well plates, with each plate serving as a replicate. Each replicate PCR for sorted subsets received roughly 0.2 ug genomic DNA, equal to roughly 30,000 T cell genomes. Purified libraries were quantified with a Qubit 3.0 fluorometer, sized on a Bioanalyzer 2100, and re-quantified with the KAPA Library Quantification kit. Each immunoSEQ 96-well plate was sequenced on its own single-read 150-cycle Illumina NextSeq 550 flow cell. The source study handled its data this way. Because the immunoSEQ output included only junctional sequences and no quality scores, the filtering could not be the same as the filtering used for full-length reads. Sequences were annotated with PyIR, a Python wrapper for IgBLAST v1.9, and V/J genes and CDR3 were assigned using IMGT germline references. Reads with weak V/J assignments (E-value above 1e-6), missing CDR3, stop codons, out-of-frame junctions, or ambiguous translated residues were removed. A V3J clonotype was defined by an identical inferred V gene, J gene, and CDR3 amino acid sequence. Percentage overlap between repertoires was calculated by dividing the number of shared unique clonotypes by the size of the smaller repertoire. Three approaches were used to assess repertoire richness: RTK rarefaction, the Chao1 estimator, and Recon v2.1 estimates of unobserved clonotypes. Generation probabilities for all TCRbeta clonotypes obtained by the gDNA method from a handful of donors were computed using OLGA. TCRdb limited this immuneACCESS table to in-frame rearrangements with V and J called. A share of clones is missing; checked studies link under half to unresolved V genes, and the rest is unexplained. The V and J calls and clone size were taken over from that table, and D and trimming were inferred from the DNA. A total of roughly 2.4 million clones appear in this sample, approximately 94% of them only once. The ten largest account for 0.13% of the sample.

Concerning this clone itself: Its cognate antigen has yet to be identified. No base-level quality is on record; no much larger clone is a single base apart.

The specimen was naive CD4+ T cells sorted from blood. The cell subset or site label, as the study defines it: CD45RA+ positively selected. The sequence derives from a man younger than 35 in good health.

The CDR3 is CASSLLSGKNTGELFF. At the DNA level, the sequence is TGTGCCAGCAGCTTATTGAGCGGAAAGAACACCGGGGAGCTGTTTTTT. Rearrangement joined TRBV7-3 to TRBJ2-2; tentative D gene TRBD2, with 5 bases matching. Reading from cysteine to phenylalanine, the CDR3 counts 16 amino acids. Only the CDR3 DNA is retained, 48 bases long and in frame from the first base. The junction carries 11 bases between V and J, which are trimmed by 2 bases and 1 base respectively. Taken from the germline V gene, the CDR1 and CDR2 loops are SGHTA and FQGTGA.